This TCR beta chain derives from a study of shared clonotypes between healthy human individuals. Findings and limits, study-wide: Non-shared clonotypes displayed generation probabilities falling below those of clonotypes present in all four donors. Incompleteness in sorted-subset sequencing, despite large depth, was shown by rarefaction. With few donors, the genetic and exposure-history diversity represented was limited.

This clone was seen a handful of times. Its antigen remains unidentified. An approximately 220 ng quantity of DNA, 25,000 to 30,000 T cell genomes, went into the sorted-subset replicate PCRs. TCRdb's table, derived via immunoSEQ multiplex PCR, lists solely in-frame clones and lacks some. Of 550,000 to 850,000 clones listed, around 74% are singletons. The sequenced sample consisted of memory CD4+ T cells sorted from blood. Indicated subset: CD45RA-negative fraction. The clonotype originates from a woman aged 25 to 39 in good health.

CDR3 sequence (DNA): TGTGCCAGCAGCCGGACTAGCGGGAGTGAGAAGACCCAGTACTTC. It yields the protein CASSRTSGSEKTQYF. The genes are TRBV7-9 and TRBJ2-5, with 13 bases lining up with TRBD2. CDR3 length: 15 amino acids. Germline CDR1 is SEHNR and CDR2 is FQNEAQ (reference sequence). V was pared by 5 bases and J by 6 bases, with 6 bases of the junction left unmatched.